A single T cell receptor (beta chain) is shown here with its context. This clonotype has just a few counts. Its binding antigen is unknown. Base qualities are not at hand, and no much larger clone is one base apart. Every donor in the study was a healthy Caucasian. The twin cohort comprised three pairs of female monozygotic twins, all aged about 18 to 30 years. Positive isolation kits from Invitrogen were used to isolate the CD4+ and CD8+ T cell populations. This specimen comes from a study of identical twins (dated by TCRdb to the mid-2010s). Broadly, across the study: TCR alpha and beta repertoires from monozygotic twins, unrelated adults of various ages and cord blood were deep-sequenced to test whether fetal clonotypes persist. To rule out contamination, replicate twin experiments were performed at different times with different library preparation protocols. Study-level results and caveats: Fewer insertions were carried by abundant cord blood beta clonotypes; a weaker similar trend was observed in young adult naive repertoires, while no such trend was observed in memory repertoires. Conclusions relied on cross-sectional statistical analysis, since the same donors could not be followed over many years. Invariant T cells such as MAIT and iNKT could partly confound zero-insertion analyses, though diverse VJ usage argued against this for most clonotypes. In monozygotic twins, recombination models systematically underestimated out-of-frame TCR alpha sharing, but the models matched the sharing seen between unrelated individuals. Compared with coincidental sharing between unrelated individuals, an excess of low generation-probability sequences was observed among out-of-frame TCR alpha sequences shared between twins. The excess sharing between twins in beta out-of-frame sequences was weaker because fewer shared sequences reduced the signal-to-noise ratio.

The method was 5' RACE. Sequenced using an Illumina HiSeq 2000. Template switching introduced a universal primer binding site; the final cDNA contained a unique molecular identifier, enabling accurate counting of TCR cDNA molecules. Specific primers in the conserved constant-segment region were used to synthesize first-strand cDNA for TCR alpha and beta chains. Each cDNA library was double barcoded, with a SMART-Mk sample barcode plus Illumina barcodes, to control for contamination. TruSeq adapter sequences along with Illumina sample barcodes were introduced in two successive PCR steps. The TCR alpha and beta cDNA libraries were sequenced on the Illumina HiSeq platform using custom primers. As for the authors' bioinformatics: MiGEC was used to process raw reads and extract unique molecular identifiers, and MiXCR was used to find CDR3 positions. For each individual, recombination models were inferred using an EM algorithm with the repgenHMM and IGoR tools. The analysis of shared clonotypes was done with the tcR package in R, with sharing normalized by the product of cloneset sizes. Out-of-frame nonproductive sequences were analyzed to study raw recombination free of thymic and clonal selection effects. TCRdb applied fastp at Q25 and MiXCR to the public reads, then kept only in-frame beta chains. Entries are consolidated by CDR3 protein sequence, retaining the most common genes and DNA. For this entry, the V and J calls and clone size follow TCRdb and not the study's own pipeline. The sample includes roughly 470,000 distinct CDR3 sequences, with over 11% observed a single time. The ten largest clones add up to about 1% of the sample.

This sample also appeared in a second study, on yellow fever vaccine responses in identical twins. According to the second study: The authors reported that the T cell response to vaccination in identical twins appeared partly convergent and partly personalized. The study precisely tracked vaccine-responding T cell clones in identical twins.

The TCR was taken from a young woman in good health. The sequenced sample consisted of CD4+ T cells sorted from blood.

The CDR3 reads as follows: CASSKVGLAGAPSSYNEQFF. The sequence in DNA is TGTGCCAGCAGCAAAGTTGGGCTAGCGGGAGCCCCAAGCTCCTACAATGAGCAGTTCTTC. The chain links TRBV21-1 with TRBJ2-1; TRBD2, as called in the table, went unchecked against the DNA. TRBV21-1 is described as a pseudogene. Spanning cysteine to phenylalanine, the CDR3 consists of 20 amino acids. Only CDR3 DNA remains: 60 bases, in frame from the first base.